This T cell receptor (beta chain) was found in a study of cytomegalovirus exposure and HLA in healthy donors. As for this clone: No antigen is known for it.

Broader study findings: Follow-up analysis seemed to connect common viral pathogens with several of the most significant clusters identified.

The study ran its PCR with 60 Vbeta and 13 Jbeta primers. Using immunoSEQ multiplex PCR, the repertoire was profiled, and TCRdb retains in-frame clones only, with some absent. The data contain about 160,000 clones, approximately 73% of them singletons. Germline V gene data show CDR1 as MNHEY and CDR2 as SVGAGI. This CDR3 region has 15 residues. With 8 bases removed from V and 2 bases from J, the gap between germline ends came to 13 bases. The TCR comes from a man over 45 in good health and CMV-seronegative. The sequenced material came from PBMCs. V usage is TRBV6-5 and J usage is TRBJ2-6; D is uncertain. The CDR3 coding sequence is TGTGCCAGCCTCGACCCCAGGACTGGGGCCAACGTCCTGACTTTC. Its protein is CASLDPRTGANVLTF.